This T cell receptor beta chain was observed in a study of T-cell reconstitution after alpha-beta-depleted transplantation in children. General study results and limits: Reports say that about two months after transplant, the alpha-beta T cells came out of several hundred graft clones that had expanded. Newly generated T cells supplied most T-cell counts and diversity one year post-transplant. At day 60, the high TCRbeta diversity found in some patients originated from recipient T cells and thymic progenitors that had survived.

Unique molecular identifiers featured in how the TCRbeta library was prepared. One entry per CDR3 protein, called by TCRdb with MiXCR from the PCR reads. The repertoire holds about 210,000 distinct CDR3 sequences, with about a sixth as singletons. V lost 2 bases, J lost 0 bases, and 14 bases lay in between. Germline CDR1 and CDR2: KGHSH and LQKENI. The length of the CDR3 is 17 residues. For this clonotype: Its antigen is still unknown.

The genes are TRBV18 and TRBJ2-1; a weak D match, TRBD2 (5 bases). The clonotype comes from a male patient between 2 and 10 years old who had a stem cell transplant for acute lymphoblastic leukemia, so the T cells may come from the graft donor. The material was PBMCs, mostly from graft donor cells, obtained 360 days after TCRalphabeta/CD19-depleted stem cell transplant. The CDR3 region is CASSPGEIASSYNEQFF. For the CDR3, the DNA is TGTGCCAGCTCACCAGGGGAAATAGCGAGCTCCTACAATGAGCAGTTCTTC.